This T cell receptor beta chain was profiled in a study of T cell changes during pregnancy in multiple sclerosis. Germline V gene data show CDR1 as SGHTS and CDR2 as YDEGEE. This CDR3 has 15 residues. Trimming took 1 base from V and 4 from J; bases not matched to a gene: 7. The data were produced by immunoSEQ multiplex PCR, yet TCRdb's version contains in-frame clones alone and is incomplete. The repertoire holds about 20,000 clones, with roughly 92% as singletons. Sequencing used CD4+ T cells from peripheral blood mononuclear cells, obtained after pregnancy. The clonotype comes from a female donor in good health, enrolled as a control in a pregnancy study. This chain connects TRBV5-8 to TRBJ1-2; 7 bases map to TRBD1. The CDR3 region is CASSLTGAQSYGYTF. CDR3 nucleotide sequence: TGTGCCAGCAGCTTGACAGGGGCCCAGTCCTATGGCTACACCTTC.